These T cell receptor beta chains were read from a single sample in a study of T cell repertoires in aging, cancer and after chemotherapy. TCRdb reprocessed the multiplex PCR reads via MiXCR and lists one record per CDR3 protein. Altogether more than 800 distinct CDR3 sequences are present, 75% to 90% being singletons, with the ten largest covering about 4.2%. The sequencing input was blood. Receptor source: a human donor with a solid tumor. Both conserved end residues are part of each CDR3. A D gene is named only where the DNA matches it firmly. Only some rows state a clone size, as once, few, many or a class for expanded clones.

CDR3 DNA: TGCAGTGCTAGAGCGGTGGAAACGAACACTGAAGCTTTCTTT
CDR3 protein: CSARAVETNTEAFF
V gene: TRBV20-1
clone size: -
D gene: -
J gene: TRBJ1-1

CDR3 DNA: TGCAGCGTTGAAGATCGGGGCATGAACACTGAAGCTTTCTTT
CDR3 protein: CSVEDRGMNTEAFF
V gene: TRBV29-1
clone size: -
D gene: -
J gene: TRBJ1-1

CDR3 DNA: TGTGCCACCAGTGATGGGGACCACAACCTGGACTATGGCTACACCTTC
CDR3 protein: CATSDGDHNLDYGYTF
V gene: TRBV6-5
clone size: -
D gene: -
J gene: TRBJ1-2

CDR3 DNA: TGTGCCAGCAGCCCGCGCGGCTGGGGCTACACCTTC
CDR3 protein: CASSPRGWGYTF
V gene: TRBV7-6
clone size: once
D gene: -
J gene: TRBJ1-2

CDR3 DNA: TGTGCCAGCAGCCAAGGTCCGGGGCTAGTAGCCAAAAACATTCAGTACTTC
CDR3 protein: CASSQGPGLVAKNIQYF
V gene: TRBV14
clone size: -
D gene: -
J gene: TRBJ2-4

CDR3 DNA: TGTGCCAGCAGCCGAAACACAGCCACCGGGGAGCTGTTTTTT
CDR3 protein: CASSRNTATGELFF
V gene: TRBV6-1
clone size: -
D gene: -
J gene: TRBJ2-2

CDR3 DNA: TGCAGTGCTAGGACGGGTACTAACTATGGCTACACCTTC
CDR3 protein: CSARTGTNYGYTF
V gene: TRBV20-1
clone size: -
D gene: -
J gene: TRBJ1-2

CDR3 DNA: TGTGCCAGCACCCCCGTACTAGCGGGAGATGGGGAGCAGTTCTTC
CDR3 protein: CASTPVLAGDGEQFF
V gene: TRBV7-2
clone size: -
D gene: TRBD2
J gene: TRBJ2-1

CDR3 DNA: TGCAGTGCTAGACCAGGAGGACTAGCGGGTATCACAGATACGCAGTATTTT
CDR3 protein: CSARPGGLAGITDTQYF
V gene: TRBV20-1
clone size: -
D gene: TRBD2
J gene: TRBJ2-3

CDR3 DNA: TGTGCCATCAGCCCCAATAACTATGGCTACACCTTC
CDR3 protein: CAISPNNYGYTF
V gene: TRBV10-3
clone size: -
D gene: -
J gene: TRBJ1-2

CDR3 DNA: TGTGCCAGCAGCTCGCCGACAGCGTCTGGAAACACCATATATTTT
CDR3 protein: CASSSPTASGNTIYF
V gene: TRBV5-6
clone size: once
D gene: -
J gene: TRBJ1-3

CDR3 DNA: TGTGCCAGCAGCCGCGACATCGGGGCGATCACTGAAGCTTTCTTT
CDR3 protein: CASSRDIGAITEAFF
V gene: TRBV6-1
clone size: -
D gene: -
J gene: TRBJ1-1

CDR3 DNA: TGTGCCAGCAAGATAATGGGGGGCGGAGGCACAGATACGCAGTATTTT
CDR3 protein: CASKIMGGGGTDTQYF
V gene: TRBV6-5
clone size: -
D gene: -
J gene: TRBJ2-3

CDR3 DNA: TGTGCCAGCAGTTACGGAGTAGGCAATCAGCCCCAGCATTTT
CDR3 protein: CASSYGVGNQPQHF
V gene: TRBV6-5
clone size: -
D gene: -
J gene: TRBJ1-5

CDR3 DNA: TGTGCCAGCAGTAAACCGGGACAGGGTCACGAGCAGTACTTC
CDR3 protein: CASSKPGQGHEQYF
V gene: TRBV7-9
clone size: -
D gene: TRBD1
J gene: TRBJ2-7

CDR3 DNA: TGTGCCAGCAGTTACAGCCGGCTATTAGGGAACACCGGGGAGCTGTTTTTT
CDR3 protein: CASSYSRLLGNTGELFF
V gene: TRBV6-2/TRBV6-3
clone size: -
D gene: -
J gene: TRBJ2-2

CDR3 DNA: TGTGCCAGTAGTAAGCCCTGGGGCACTGAAGCTTTCTTT
CDR3 protein: CASSKPWGTEAFF
V gene: TRBV19
clone size: -
D gene: -
J gene: TRBJ1-1

CDR3 DNA: TGCAGCGTGGAAACAGCGTTACCCAGCTCCTACAATGAGCAGTTCTTC
CDR3 protein: CSVETALPSSYNEQFF
V gene: TRBV29-1
clone size: -
D gene: -
J gene: TRBJ2-1

CDR3 DNA: TGTGCCAGCAGTGCCCGCCCGTTGAGTTTAGCTAATGAAAAACTGTTTTTT
CDR3 protein: CASSARPLSLANEKLFF
V gene: TRBV27
clone size: -
D gene: -
J gene: TRBJ1-4

CDR3 DNA: TGTGCCAGCAGCCCAGGGGACAGGGGAGGAAACTATGGCTACACCTTC
CDR3 protein: CASSPGDRGGNYGYTF
V gene: TRBV11-3
clone size: once
D gene: TRBD1
J gene: TRBJ1-2

CDR3 DNA: TGTGCCAGTAGTCCCCCGGGGAGGGGAGAGACCCAGTACTTC
CDR3 protein: CASSPPGRGETQYF
V gene: TRBV19
clone size: -
D gene: TRBD2
J gene: TRBJ2-5

CDR3 DNA: TGTGCCAGCGGTTCTCCCGCCGAGGAGACCCAGTACTTC
CDR3 protein: CASGSPAEETQYF
V gene: TRBV6-5
clone size: once
D gene: -
J gene: TRBJ2-5

CDR3 DNA: TGTGCCAGCAGCGCCTCCGGGACTAACTCCTACGAGCAGTACTTC
CDR3 protein: CASSASGTNSYEQYF
V gene: TRBV11-3
clone size: -
D gene: TRBD2
J gene: TRBJ2-7

CDR3 DNA: TGCAGTGCTTTCCGGACGGTAATGAACACTGAAGCTTTCTTT
CDR3 protein: CSAFRTVMNTEAFF
V gene: TRBV20-1
clone size: -
D gene: -
J gene: TRBJ1-1

CDR3 DNA: TGTGCCAGCAGCCAAGATTGGGTTGGCTACACCTTC
CDR3 protein: CASSQDWVGYTF
V gene: TRBV14
clone size: -
D gene: -
J gene: TRBJ1-2

CDR3 DNA: TGCAGTGCTAGAGATTCGGCAGGCCACAATCAGCCCCAGCATTTT
CDR3 protein: CSARDSAGHNQPQHF
V gene: TRBV20-1
clone size: -
D gene: -
J gene: TRBJ1-5

CDR3 DNA: TGTGCCAGCAGTTGGGGGACTAGCGGCTACAATGAGCAGTTCTTC
CDR3 protein: CASSWGTSGYNEQFF
V gene: TRBV12-3/TRBV12-4
clone size: -
D gene: TRBD2
J gene: TRBJ2-1

CDR3 DNA: TGTGCCAGCAGTTACTCGACGAGGGGCAGTGGCTACACCTTC
CDR3 protein: CASSYSTRGSGYTF
V gene: TRBV6-5
clone size: once
D gene: -
J gene: TRBJ1-2

CDR3 DNA: TGTGCCAGTAGTATAGACAGGGGATCTAGCTATGGCTACACCTTC
CDR3 protein: CASSIDRGSSYGYTF
V gene: TRBV19
clone size: -
D gene: -
J gene: TRBJ1-2

CDR3 DNA: TGCAGTGCCACGGGTGAGACAGGCATTCAGTACTTC
CDR3 protein: CSATGETGIQYF
V gene: TRBV20-1
clone size: -
D gene: -
J gene: TRBJ2-4

CDR3 DNA: TGTGCCACCAGCAGAGATCTAACCGCCGGGGACAGGGGCTACTTC
CDR3 protein: CATSRDLTAGDRGYF
V gene: TRBV15
clone size: -
D gene: TRBD1
J gene: TRBJ1-2

CDR3 DNA: TGTGCCAGCAGTGTAGGAAACACCGGGGAGCTGTTTTTT
CDR3 protein: CASSVGNTGELFF
V gene: TRBV6-5
clone size: -
D gene: -
J gene: TRBJ2-2

CDR3 DNA: TGTGCCAGCAGGAGGGGGGGAAACACCATATATTTT
CDR3 protein: CASRRGGNTIYF
V gene: TRBV5-4
clone size: -
D gene: -
J gene: TRBJ1-3

CDR3 DNA: TGTGCCTGGAGTGACCCGACCTGGGACAGGGGCTTCGATCAGCCCCAGCATTTT
CDR3 protein: CAWSDPTWDRGFDQPQHF
V gene: TRBV30
clone size: -
D gene: TRBD1
J gene: TRBJ1-5

CDR3 DNA: TGTGCCAGCAGCCGACAGGGGGCAAGCGGGGAGCTGTTTTTT
CDR3 protein: CASSRQGASGELFF
V gene: TRBV7-2
clone size: -
D gene: TRBD1
J gene: TRBJ2-2

CDR3 DNA: TGTGCCTGGAGAAAACCGGGACTAGCGGAAAGCACAGATACGCAGTATTTT
CDR3 protein: CAWRKPGLAESTDTQYF
V gene: TRBV30
clone size: -
D gene: TRBD2
J gene: TRBJ2-3

CDR3 DNA: TGTGCCAGCAGCTTGGATTCGGATGGGACTGAAGCTTTCTTT
CDR3 protein: CASSLDSDGTEAFF
V gene: TRBV11-3
clone size: -
D gene: -
J gene: TRBJ1-1

CDR3 DNA: TGTGCCAGTAACCTGGGACAGGGAGGCGAGCAGTTCTTC
CDR3 protein: CASNLGQGGEQFF
V gene: TRBV19
clone size: -
D gene: TRBD1
J gene: TRBJ2-1

CDR3 DNA: TGCAGCACCGGGGGTAACACTGAAGCTTTCTTT
CDR3 protein: CSTGGNTEAFF
V gene: TRBV29-1
clone size: -
D gene: -
J gene: TRBJ1-1

CDR3 DNA: TGTGCCAGCAGGAGGACAGGGTCCTACGAGCAGTACTTC
CDR3 protein: CASRRTGSYEQYF
V gene: TRBV6-5
clone size: -
D gene: TRBD1
J gene: TRBJ2-7

CDR3 DNA: TGCGCCAGCAGCTACTACCGGACAGGGACCCTAGCGGGGCCCTACGAGCAGTACTTC
CDR3 protein: CASSYYRTGTLAGPYEQYF
V gene: TRBV7-9
clone size: -
D gene: -
J gene: TRBJ2-7

CDR3 DNA: TGTGCCAGCAGTTTAGGGCAGGGGTTTAGCAATCAGCCCCAGCATTTT
CDR3 protein: CASSLGQGFSNQPQHF
V gene: TRBV12-3/TRBV12-4
clone size: few
D gene: -
J gene: TRBJ1-5

CDR3 DNA: TGTGCCAGCTCCCGACGGGGTTACGAGCAGTACTTC
CDR3 protein: CASSRRGYEQYF
V gene: TRBV27
clone size: -
D gene: -
J gene: TRBJ2-7

CDR3 DNA: TGTGCCAGCAGCTTATCGGGGGAAGATGGCTACACCTTC
CDR3 protein: CASSLSGEDGYTF
V gene: TRBV7-9
clone size: -
D gene: -
J gene: TRBJ1-2

CDR3 DNA: TGTGCCTGGACAGGCTCTTTATACGAGCAGTACTTC
CDR3 protein: CAWTGSLYEQYF
V gene: TRBV30
clone size: -
D gene: -
J gene: TRBJ2-7

CDR3 DNA: TGCGCCAGCAGCCCGGGGATCCAAGAGACCCAGTACTTC
CDR3 protein: CASSPGIQETQYF
V gene: TRBV10-2
clone size: -
D gene: -
J gene: TRBJ2-5

CDR3 DNA: TGTGCCAGCAGTGTGAGACTGGACTCACCCCTCCACTTT
CDR3 protein: CASSVRLDSPLHF
V gene: TRBV6-4
clone size: -
D gene: -
J gene: TRBJ1-6

CDR3 DNA: TGTGCCAGCAGCTTAGATTGGGATATACAGTTCTTC
CDR3 protein: CASSLDWDIQFF
V gene: TRBV11-3
clone size: few
D gene: -
J gene: TRBJ2-1

CDR3 DNA: TGTGCCACCAGTGATTCCCACTATGGCTACACCTTC
CDR3 protein: CATSDSHYGYTF
V gene: TRBV24-1
clone size: -
D gene: -
J gene: TRBJ1-2

CDR3 DNA: TGTGCCAGCAGCAACACCTACGAGCAGTACTTC
CDR3 protein: CASSNTYEQYF
V gene: TRBV5-6
clone size: -
D gene: -
J gene: TRBJ2-7

CDR3 DNA: TGTGCCAGCAGTGAGTCTCCGACAGGGGGCAATGAAAAACTGTTTTTT
CDR3 protein: CASSESPTGGNEKLFF
V gene: TRBV6-1
clone size: -
D gene: TRBD1
J gene: TRBJ1-4